The clone carrying this T cell receptor (beta chain) came up a few times. Its antigen is not identified. These data originate in a study of beta chain features in type 1 diabetes. The germline CDR1 and CDR2 sequences are SGHNT and YYREEE (reference sequence). V shed 4 bases and J shed 2 bases, with 10 bases lying between them. CDR3 length: 13 amino acids. Study-wide points: Patients' naive, central memory and regulatory TCRB repertoires appeared more alike than those of healthy donors. Insertions were fewer and deletions more numerous at VDJ junctions in type 1 diabetes patients.

Expressed TCRB transcripts were sequenced after all isolated RNA was converted to cDNA. TCRdb's table, derived via immunoSEQ multiplex PCR, lists solely in-frame clones and lacks some. The sample records around 300,000 clones, 8% being singletons. Sequenced material: central memory CD4+ T cells from blood. This sequence was found in a woman in her late teens or twenties in good health. J is TRBJ2-7 and V is TRBV5-4; tentatively, D is TRBD2 (5 bases). Here the CDR3 reads CASSPGLAYEQYF. CDR3 nucleotide sequence: TGTGCCAGCAGCCCAGGACTGGCCTACGAGCAGTACTTC.